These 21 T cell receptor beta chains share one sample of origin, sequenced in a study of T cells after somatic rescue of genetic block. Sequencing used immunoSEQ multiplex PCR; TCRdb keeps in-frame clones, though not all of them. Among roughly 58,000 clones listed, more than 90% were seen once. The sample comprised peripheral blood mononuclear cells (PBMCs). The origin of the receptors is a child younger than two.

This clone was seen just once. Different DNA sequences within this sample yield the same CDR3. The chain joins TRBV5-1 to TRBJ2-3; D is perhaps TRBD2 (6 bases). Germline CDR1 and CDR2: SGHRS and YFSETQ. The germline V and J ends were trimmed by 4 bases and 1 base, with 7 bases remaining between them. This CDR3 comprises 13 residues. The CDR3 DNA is TGCGCCAGCAGCCCGGGAGGCACAGATACGCAGTATTTT. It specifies CASSPGGTDTQYF.

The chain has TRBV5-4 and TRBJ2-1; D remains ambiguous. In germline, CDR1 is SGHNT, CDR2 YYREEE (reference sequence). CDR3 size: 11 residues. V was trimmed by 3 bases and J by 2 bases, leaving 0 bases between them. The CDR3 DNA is TGTGCCAGCAGCTCCTACAATGAGCAGTTCTTC. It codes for CASSSYNEQFF.

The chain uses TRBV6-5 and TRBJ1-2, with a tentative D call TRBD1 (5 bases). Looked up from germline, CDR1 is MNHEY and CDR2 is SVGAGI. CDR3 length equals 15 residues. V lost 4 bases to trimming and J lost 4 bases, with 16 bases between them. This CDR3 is CASSSRGRLPYGYTF. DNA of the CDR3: TGTGCCAGCAGTTCCCGGGGCCGCTTACCCTATGGCTACACCTTC.

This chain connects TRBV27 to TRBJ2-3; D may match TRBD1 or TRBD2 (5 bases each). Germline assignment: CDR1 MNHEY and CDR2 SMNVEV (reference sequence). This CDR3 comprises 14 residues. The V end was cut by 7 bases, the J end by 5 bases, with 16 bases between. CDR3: CASTALGPRDTQYF. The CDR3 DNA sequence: TGTGCCAGCACCGCTTTGGGACCAAGAGATACGCAGTATTTT.

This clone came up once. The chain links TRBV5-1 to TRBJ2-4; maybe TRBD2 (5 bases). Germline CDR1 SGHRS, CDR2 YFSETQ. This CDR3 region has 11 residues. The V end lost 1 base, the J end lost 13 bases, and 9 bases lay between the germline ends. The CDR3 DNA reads TGCGCCAGCAGCTTGTCGGGGAAACAGTACTTC. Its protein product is CASSLSGKQYF.

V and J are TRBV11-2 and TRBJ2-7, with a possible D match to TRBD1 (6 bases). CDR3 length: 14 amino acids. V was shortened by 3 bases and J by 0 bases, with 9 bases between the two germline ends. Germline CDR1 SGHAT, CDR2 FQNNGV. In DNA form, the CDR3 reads TGTGCCAGCAGCTTGACAGGTTTCTCCTACGAGCAGTACTTC. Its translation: CASSLTGFSYEQYF.

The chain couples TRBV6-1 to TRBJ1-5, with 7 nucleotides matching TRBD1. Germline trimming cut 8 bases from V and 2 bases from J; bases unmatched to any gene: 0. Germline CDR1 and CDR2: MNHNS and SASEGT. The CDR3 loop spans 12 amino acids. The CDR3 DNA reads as TGTGCCAGCGGACAGGGCAATCAGCCCCAGCATTTT. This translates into CASGQGNQPQHF.

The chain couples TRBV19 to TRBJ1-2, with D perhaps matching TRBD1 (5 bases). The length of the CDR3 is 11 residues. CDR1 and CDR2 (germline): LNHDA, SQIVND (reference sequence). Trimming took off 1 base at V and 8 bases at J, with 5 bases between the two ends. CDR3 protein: CASSIGGGYTF. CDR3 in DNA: TGTGCCAGTAGTATAGGGGGCGGCTACACCTTC. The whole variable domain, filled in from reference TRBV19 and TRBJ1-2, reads DGGITQSPKYLFRKEGQNVTLSCEQNLNHDAMYWYRQDPGQGLRLIYYSQIVNDFQKGDIAEGYSVSREKKESFPLTVTSAQKNPTAFYLCASSIGGGYTFGSGTRLTVV.

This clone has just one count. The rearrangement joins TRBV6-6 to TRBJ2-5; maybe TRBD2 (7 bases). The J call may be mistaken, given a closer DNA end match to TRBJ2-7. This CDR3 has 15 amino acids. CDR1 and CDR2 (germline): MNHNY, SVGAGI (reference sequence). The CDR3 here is CASSYREGPSYEQYF. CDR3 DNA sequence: TGTGCCAGCAGCTACAGGGAGGGGCCCTCCTACGAGCAGTACTTC.

The CDR3 sequence is CASSVGAGEETQYF. The CDR3 DNA follows: TGTGCCAGCAGCGTGGGGGCGGGGGAAGAGACCCAGTACTTC. This rearrangement joins TRBV9 to TRBJ2-5; maybe TRBD2 (7 bases). CDR3 length: 14 residues. In germline, CDR1 is SGDLS, CDR2 YYNGEE. Trimming cost V 2 bases and J 3 bases, with 11 bases left between them. The variable domain in full, completed from reference TRBV9 and TRBJ2-5, reads DSGVTQTPKHLITATGQRVTLRCSPRSGDLSVYWYQQSLDQGLQFLIQYYNGEERAKGNILERFSAQQFPDLHSELNLSSLELGDSALYFCASSVGAGEETQYFGPGTRLLVL.

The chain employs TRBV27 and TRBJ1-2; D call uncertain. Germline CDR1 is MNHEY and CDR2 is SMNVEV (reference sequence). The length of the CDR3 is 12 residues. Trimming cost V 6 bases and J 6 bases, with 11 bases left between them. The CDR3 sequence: CASRILIHGYTF. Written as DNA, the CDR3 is TGTGCCAGCAGGATTCTAATACATGGCTACACCTTC.

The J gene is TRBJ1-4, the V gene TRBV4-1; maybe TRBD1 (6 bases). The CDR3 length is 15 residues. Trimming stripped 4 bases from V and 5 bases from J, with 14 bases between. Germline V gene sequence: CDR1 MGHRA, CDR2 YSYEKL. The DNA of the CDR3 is TGCGCCAGCAGCCCCAGGGGCCTGCTAAATGAAAAACTGTTTTTT. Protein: CASSPRGLLNEKLFF.

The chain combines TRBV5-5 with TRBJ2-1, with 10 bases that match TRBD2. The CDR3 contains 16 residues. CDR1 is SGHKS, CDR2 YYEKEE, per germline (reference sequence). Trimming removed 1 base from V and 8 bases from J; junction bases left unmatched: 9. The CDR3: CASSLREGTSADEQFF. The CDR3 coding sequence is TGTGCCAGCAGCTTGCGGGAGGGGACTAGCGCCGATGAGCAGTTCTTC.

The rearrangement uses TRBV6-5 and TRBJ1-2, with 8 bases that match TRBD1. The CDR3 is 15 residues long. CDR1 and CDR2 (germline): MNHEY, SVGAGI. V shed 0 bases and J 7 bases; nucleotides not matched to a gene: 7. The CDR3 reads CASSYSRQGLGGYTF. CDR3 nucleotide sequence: TGTGCCAGCAGTTACTCCCGACAGGGGCTAGGTGGCTACACCTTC.

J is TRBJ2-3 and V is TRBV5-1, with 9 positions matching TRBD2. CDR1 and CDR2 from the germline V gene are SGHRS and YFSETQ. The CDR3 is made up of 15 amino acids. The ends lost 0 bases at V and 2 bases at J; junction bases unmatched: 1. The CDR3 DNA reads TGCGCCAGCAGCTTGGCTAGCGGGGTCACAGATACGCAGTATTTT. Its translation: CASSLASGVTDTQYF.

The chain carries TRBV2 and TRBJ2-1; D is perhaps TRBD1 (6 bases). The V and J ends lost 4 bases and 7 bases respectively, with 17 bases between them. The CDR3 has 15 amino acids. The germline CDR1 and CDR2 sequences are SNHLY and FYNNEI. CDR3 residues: CASSGRTGPSNEQFF. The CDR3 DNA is TGTGCCAGCAGTGGTAGAACAGGGCCTAGTAATGAGCAGTTCTTC.

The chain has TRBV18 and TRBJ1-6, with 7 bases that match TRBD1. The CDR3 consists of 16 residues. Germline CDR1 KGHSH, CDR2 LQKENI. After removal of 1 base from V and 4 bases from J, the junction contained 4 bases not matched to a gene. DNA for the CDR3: TGTGCCAGCTCACCACAGGGGGCGACGTATAATTCACCCCTCCACTTT. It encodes CASSPQGATYNSPLHF.

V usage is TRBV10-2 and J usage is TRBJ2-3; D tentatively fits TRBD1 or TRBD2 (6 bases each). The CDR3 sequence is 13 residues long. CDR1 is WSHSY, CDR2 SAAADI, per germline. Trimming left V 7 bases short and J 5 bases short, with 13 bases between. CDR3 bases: TGCGCCAGCACGGGGGCAGGGAGAGATACGCAGTATTTT. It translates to CASTGAGRDTQYF.

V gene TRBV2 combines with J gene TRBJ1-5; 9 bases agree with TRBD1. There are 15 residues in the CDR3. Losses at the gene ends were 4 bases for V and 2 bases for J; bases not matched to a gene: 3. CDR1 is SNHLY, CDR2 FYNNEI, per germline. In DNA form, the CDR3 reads TGTGCCAGCAGTGCCCGGGACAGGGGCAATCAGCCCCAGCATTTT. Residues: CASSARDRGNQPQHF.

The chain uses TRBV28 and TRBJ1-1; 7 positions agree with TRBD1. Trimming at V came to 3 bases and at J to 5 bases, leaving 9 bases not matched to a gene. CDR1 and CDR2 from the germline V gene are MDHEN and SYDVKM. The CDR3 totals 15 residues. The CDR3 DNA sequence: TGTGCCAGCAGTTTTTGGGCAGGGGGTCAGACTGAAGCTTTCTTT. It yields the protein CASSFWAGGQTEAFF.

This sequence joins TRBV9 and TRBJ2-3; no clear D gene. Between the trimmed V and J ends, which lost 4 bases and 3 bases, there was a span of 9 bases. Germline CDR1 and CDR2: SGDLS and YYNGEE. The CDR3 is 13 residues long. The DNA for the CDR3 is TGTGCCAGCAGCTCATTTCCTACAGATACGCAGTATTTT. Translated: CASSSFPTDTQYF.